These 31 T cell receptor beta chains were sequenced from one sample in a study of T-cell reconstitution after alpha-beta-depleted transplantation in children. Researchers prepared the TCRbeta library using unique molecular identifiers, the study reports. TCRdb ran MiXCR on the PCR reads and lists one entry per CDR3 protein. The sample has 900,000 or so distinct CDR3 sequences, about 16% seen once. This sample comprised PBMCs, mostly from graft donor cells, obtained 360 days after TCRalphabeta/CD19-depleted stem cell transplant. These receptors were collected from a male patient younger than 18 who had a stem cell transplant for acute lymphoblastic leukemia, so the T cells may come from the graft donor.

The chain carries TRBV15 and TRBJ2-7; D unresolved. With 2 bases removed from V and 0 bases from J, the gap between germline ends came to 20 bases. The CDR3 spans 18 residues. Germline loops: CDR1 LNHNV, CDR2 YYDKDF (reference sequence). CDR3 protein: CATSRYGGLAESSYEQYF. The CDR3 DNA sequence: TGTGCCACCAGCAGATATGGCGGTTTGGCGGAAAGCTCCTACGAGCAGTACTTC.

This clonotype was counted between two and nine times. The chain recombines TRBV9 with TRBJ1-3; D unresolved. This CDR3 has 14 residues. V lost 3 bases and J 4 bases, leaving 11 bases between the germline ends. CDR1 SGDLS and CDR2 YYNGEE come from the germline V gene. CDR3 coding DNA: TGTGCCAGCAGCGGTCCGGGGTTGGGAAACACCATATATTTT. It yields the protein CASSGPGLGNTIYF.

V gene TRBV10-3 combines with J gene TRBJ1-2; D is uncertain. Trimming stripped 0 bases from V and 5 bases from J, with 7 bases between. This CDR3 is 13 amino acids long. Germline V gene data show CDR1 as ENHRY and CDR2 as SYGVKD. CDR3 in amino acids: CAISESASYGYTF. The DNA of the CDR3 is TGTGCCATCAGTGAGTCTGCATCTTATGGCTACACCTTC.

The chain recombines TRBV12-3 or TRBV12-4 with TRBJ1-4; TRBD1 matches at 8 bases. V trimming: 5 bases; J trimming: 7 bases; junction bases outside the gene matches: 6. CDR3 size: 14 residues. CDR3 bases: TGTGCCAGCAGTCCGACAGGGGCCGGTGAAAAACTGTTTTTT. Protein sequence: CASSPTGAGEKLFF.

The chain has TRBV7-2 and TRBJ1-5, with TRBD1 matching over 8 bases. This CDR3 spans 14 amino acids. Germline V gene lookup returns CDR1 SGHTA and CDR2 FQGNSA. V dropped 5 bases and J dropped 6; count of bases not matched to a gene: 6. CDR3 bases: TGTGCCAGCAGCAGCCGGACAGGGTCTCAGCCCCAGCATTTT. It encodes CASSSRTGSQPQHF.

V and J are TRBV23-1 and TRBJ2-5; D perhaps matches TRBD1 (6 bases). TRBV23-1 is assigned to the ORF class and has an uncertain function. CDR3 size: 15 residues. V lost 7 bases and J lost 3, with 18 bases in between. CDR3 DNA: TGCGCCAGCATTTTCGTGGGGACATCTGAAGAGACCCAGTACTTC. Translated, it gives CASIFVGTSEETQYF.

The chain carries TRBV11-2 and TRBJ2-1; D gene ambiguous. Trimming removed 0 bases from V and 2 bases from J, with 8 bases in between. The CDR3 totals 15 residues. The germline V gene has CDR1 SGHAT and CDR2 FQNNGV. The CDR3 loop reads CASSLEGVPYNEQFF. CDR3 nucleotides: TGTGCCAGCAGCTTAGAGGGCGTCCCCTACAATGAGCAGTTCTTC.

Many counts were recorded for this clonotype. This chain joins TRBV7-9 and TRBJ1-4, with D perhaps TRBD1 (6 bases). Germline CDR1 and CDR2: SEHNR and FQNEAQ (reference sequence). Trimming cost V 8 bases and J 8 bases, with 27 bases left between them. This CDR3 region has 17 residues. The CDR3 reads CASFLARGGGEGEKLFF. The CDR3 nucleotides are TGTGCCAGCTTCCTGGCCCGAGGAGGGGGAGAGGGAGAAAAACTGTTTTTT.

The table lists this clonotype with a few counts. The chain employs TRBV3-1 and TRBJ2-1; D is ambiguous. Germline values: CDR1 LGHDT, CDR2 YNNKEL (reference sequence). The CDR3 has 13 residues. Trimming cost V 4 bases and J 5 bases, with 9 bases left between them. The CDR3 spells CASSPTPHNEQFF. The CDR3 region has the DNA TGTGCCAGCAGCCCTACACCCCACAATGAGCAGTTCTTC.

This clonotype was detected only a few times. The chain combines TRBV5-1 with TRBJ2-4; TRBD1 aligns across 9 bases. J was trimmed by 3 bases and V by 6 bases; bases with no gene match: 4. The germline V gene encodes CDR1 SGHRS and CDR2 YFSETQ. CDR3 length: 14 amino acids. The CDR3 protein is CASTWDRDKNIQYF. As DNA, the CDR3 is TGCGCCAGCACCTGGGACAGGGACAAAAACATTCAGTACTTC. The variable domain in full, with the rest retrieved from reference TRBV5-1 and TRBJ2-4, is KAGVTQTPRYLIKTRGQQVTLSCSPISGHRSVSWYQQTPGQGLQFLFEYFSETQRNKGNFPGRFSGRQFSNSRSEMNVSTLELGDSALYLCASTWDRDKNIQYFGAGTRLSVL.

The chain uses TRBV4-2 and TRBJ1-2; tentative D call: TRBD1 (5 bases). This CDR3 contains 16 residues. Germline values: CDR1 LGHNA, CDR2 YNFKEQ. With 0 bases removed from V and 5 bases from J, the gap between germline ends came to 16 bases. This CDR3 reads CASSQETALPPYGYTF. DNA for the CDR3: TGTGCCAGCAGCCAAGAGACAGCCCTCCCGCCTTATGGCTACACCTTC.

The CDR3 spells CAAGRENSYNEQFF. CDR3 coding DNA: TGTGCCGCCGGGCGGGAGAACAGCTACAATGAGCAGTTCTTC. The chain employs TRBV4-2 and TRBJ2-1, with 7 positions matching TRBD2. The CDR3 consists of 14 residues. Germline CDR1 and CDR2: LGHNA and YNFKEQ. The trim removed 11 bases at V and 3 bases at J, leaving 10 bases unmatched.

In its sample, this clonotype was seen a few times. V and J are TRBV5-6 and TRBJ2-7; 8 nucleotides line up with TRBD2. The CDR3 is 15 amino acids. V dropped 7 bases and J dropped 5; count of bases not matched to a gene: 14. Germline CDR1 and CDR2: SGHDT and YYEEEE. CDR3 sequence: CASFLRASGRNEQYF. CDR3 nucleotide sequence: TGTGCCAGCTTTCTCCGGGCCAGCGGGAGAAACGAGCAGTACTTC.

This clonotype has ten or more counts. The chain couples TRBV2 to TRBJ2-7; TRBD1 matches 7 bases. The J segment lost 3 bases and the V segment lost 6 bases, leaving 2 bases of the junction unmatched. The CDR3 contains 12 residues. CDR1 and CDR2 from the germline V gene are SNHLY and FYNNEI. The CDR3 DNA reads TGTGCCAGCAGCGACAGGGACTACGAGCAGTACTTC. Its protein product is CASSDRDYEQYF. The whole variable domain, filled in from reference TRBV2 and TRBJ2-7, reads EPEVTQTPSHQVTQMGQEVILRCVPISNHLYFYWYRQILGQKVEFLVSFYNNEISEKSEIFDDQFSVERPDGSNFTLKIRSTKLEDSAMYFCASSDRDYEQYFGPGTRLTVT.

There are a few counts of this clonotype. The chain is built from TRBV12-3 or TRBV12-4 and TRBJ1-2, with a tentative D call TRBD1 (5 bases). This CDR3 comprises 13 residues. Trimming removed 5 bases from V and 6 bases from J, with 13 bases in between. The CDR3 spells CASSANGGNGYTF. The DNA for the CDR3 is TGTGCCAGCAGTGCGAACGGGGGAAATGGCTACACCTTC.

This clonotype was observed a handful of times. This rearrangement joins TRBV11-2 to TRBJ2-5; no clear D. Germline V CDR1 and CDR2: SGHAT, FQNNGV. This CDR3 contains 15 residues. V was cut by 0 bases and J by 5 bases, with 13 bases left in between. CDR3 in DNA: TGTGCCAGCAGCTTAGATGGTGGGATTTGGGAGACCCAGTACTTC. Its translation: CASSLDGGIWETQYF.

The rearrangement joins TRBV5-1 to TRBJ2-2; 9 bases are shared with TRBD1. V trimming: 0 bases; J trimming: 6 bases; junction bases outside the gene matches: 9. Germline V gene lookup returns CDR1 SGHRS and CDR2 YFSETQ. The CDR3 loop spans 17 amino acids. CDR3 protein: CASSLGPNRGRSGELFF. CDR3 nucleotide sequence: TGCGCCAGCAGCTTGGGACCCAACAGGGGGCGATCCGGGGAGCTGTTTTTT.

This clonotype was seen only a few times. The chain has TRBV5-1 and TRBJ2-1, with D perhaps TRBD2 (6 bases). Germline CDR1 is SGHRS and CDR2 is YFSETQ. The CDR3 extends over 16 amino acids. V was shortened by 4 bases and J by 7 bases, with 21 bases between the two germline ends. The CDR3 DNA follows: TGCGCCAGCAGCCCAGAAGGGATACTAGCTGGAAATGAGCAGTTCTTC. Its protein is CASSPEGILAGNEQFF. Full variable domain (rest looked up from reference TRBV5-1 and TRBJ2-1): KAGVTQTPRYLIKTRGQQVTLSCSPISGHRSVSWYQQTPGQGLQFLFEYFSETQRNKGNFPGRFSGRQFSNSRSEMNVSTLELGDSALYLCASSPEGILAGNEQFFGPGTRLTVL.

There are a few counts of this clonotype. The V call is TRBV3-1, the J call TRBJ1-5; TRBD1 agrees at 7 bases. Germline lookup yields CDR1 LGHDT and CDR2 YNNKEL (reference sequence). The CDR3 has 14 amino acids. V lost 5 bases, J lost 7 bases, and 8 bases stayed unmatched. The CDR3 loop reads CASSVTGKRQPQHF. The CDR3 DNA follows: TGTGCCAGCAGCGTGACAGGGAAACGACAGCCCCAGCATTTT.

This clonotype has only a few counts. The chain employs TRBV12-3 or TRBV12-4 and TRBJ2-7; 9 nucleotides line up with TRBD1. This CDR3 region has 17 residues. V lost 3 bases, J lost 1 base, and 10 bases stayed unmatched. The CDR3 is CASSFRFPGTGSYEQYF. The CDR3 nucleotides read TGTGCCAGCAGTTTCCGTTTCCCCGGGACAGGGTCCTACGAGCAGTACTTC.

A few counts support this clonotype. The genes are TRBV5-1 and TRBJ2-5, with a possible D match to TRBD2 (7 bases). Trimming cost V 5 bases and J 4 bases, with 18 bases left between them. Germline values: CDR1 SGHRS, CDR2 YFSETQ. This CDR3 has 15 amino acids. The CDR3 region is CASRAGGRGGETQYF. In DNA form, the CDR3 reads TGCGCCAGCAGGGCCGGGGGGCGCGGGGGAGAGACCCAGTACTTC.

The chain has TRBV7-8 and TRBJ2-1; the D call may be TRBD1 or TRBD2 (5 bases each). V was clipped by 5 bases and J by 9 bases, with 26 bases between them. Germline CDR1 reads SGHVS; CDR2 reads FQNEAQ. The CDR3 runs to 17 residues. This CDR3 reads CASSENRDLALAGEQFF. In DNA form, the CDR3 reads TGTGCCAGCAGCGAGAACCGGGACCTCGCCCTCGCTGGTGAGCAGTTCTTC.

This clonotype was seen a few times. The chain has TRBV4-1 and TRBJ2-5; 10 nucleotides match TRBD2. V lost 2 bases and J lost 5; bases outside the gene matches: 2. The CDR3 is 14 residues long. Germline-derived CDR1 and CDR2 are MGHRA and YSYEKL. As DNA, the CDR3 is TGCGCCAGCAGCCAAAATAGCGGGAGGGAGACCCAGTACTTC. Translated: CASSQNSGRETQYF.

The chain uses TRBV4-1 and TRBJ2-1, with D possibly TRBD1 on 6 matching bases. The V end lost 5 bases, the J end lost 0 bases, and 17 bases lay between the germline ends. CDR3 length: 17 amino acids. Germline V CDR1 and CDR2: MGHRA, YSYEKL. CDR3 bases: TGCGCCAGCAGCAATTTTGTGTTGGGGGCCTCCTACAATGAGCAGTTCTTC. This sequence encodes CASSNFVLGASYNEQFF.

In this sample, this clonotype turned up a few times. V is TRBV12-3 or TRBV12-4 and J is TRBJ1-1; the D is unclear. CDR3 length: 12 amino acids. Trimming cost V 8 bases and J 3 bases, with 10 bases left between them. The CDR3 DNA sequence: TGTGCCAGCGCGGATTTATACACTGAAGCTTTCTTT. This sequence encodes CASADLYTEAFF.

This clonotype was observed a handful of times. The chain carries TRBV5-1 and TRBJ2-3; D unclear. Trimming removed 5 bases from V and 0 bases from J, with 10 bases in between. The CDR3 is made up of 14 amino acids. The germline CDR1 and CDR2 sequences are SGHRS and YFSETQ. In nucleotides, the CDR3 is TGCGCCAGCAGGAGGCTTACTAGCACAGATACGCAGTATTTT. It specifies CASRRLTSTDTQYF.

The rearrangement joins TRBV4-1 to TRBJ2-7; TRBD1 might be the D (6 bases). The CDR3 runs 15 residues. CDR1 MGHRA and CDR2 YSYEKL come from the germline V gene. Trimming left V 5 bases short and J 0 bases short, with 14 bases between. CDR3 nucleotide sequence: TGCGCCAGCAGCTTTGACAGGCGAAACTCCTACGAGCAGTACTTC. Its translation: CASSFDRRNSYEQYF.

This clonotype has a count of ten or more. The CDR3 sequence is CSAKPPGPPRETQYF. The DNA for the CDR3 is TGCAGTGCTAAACCCCCGGGACCCCCGCGGGAGACCCAGTACTTC. The chain combines TRBV20-1 with TRBJ2-5; D assignment may be TRBD1 or TRBD2 (5 bases each). The CDR3 has 15 residues. CDR1 and CDR2 (germline): DFQATT, SNEGSKA (reference sequence). V was shortened by 4 bases and J by 5 bases, with 20 bases between the two germline ends.

The CDR3 DNA follows: TGTGCCAGCAGTCCCCGCCCCGGGACAGGGGGCGGCGGAGCTTTCTTT. Translated: CASSPRPGTGGGGAFF. The J gene is TRBJ1-1, the V gene TRBV7-3; 12 bases fit TRBD1. Germline CDR1 and CDR2: SGHTA and FQGTGA. There are 16 residues in the CDR3. The V and J ends lost 6 bases and 10 bases, in that order; junction bases with no gene match: 15.

This clonotype came up a few times. The chain combines TRBV20-1 with TRBJ2-7; 10 nucleotides line up with TRBD2. V dropped 5 bases and J dropped 3; count of bases not matched to a gene: 7. From germline, CDR1 is DFQATT and CDR2 SNEGSKA (reference sequence). The CDR3 sequence is 14 residues long. CDR3 region: CSAESGRAIYEQYF. The CDR3 DNA reads TGCAGTGCTGAGAGCGGGAGGGCAATCTACGAGCAGTACTTC.

The sample holds one count of this clonotype. This chain uses TRBV5-1 with TRBJ1-5; TRBD1 might be the D (6 bases). The length of the CDR3 is 14 residues. The V gene's germline CDR1 is SGHRS and CDR2 YFSETQ. The V gene lost 0 bases and the J gene lost 8 bases, with 12 bases spanning the gap. The chain's CDR3 is CASSLDARGEPQHF. The CDR3 DNA reads TGCGCCAGCAGCTTGGATGCCAGGGGTGAGCCCCAGCATTTT.